The 11 T cell receptor beta chains given below trace back to one sample, sequenced in a study of OX40 agonist ivuxolimab in advanced cancers. Generated by immunoSEQ multiplex PCR, the TCRdb table keeps only in-frame clones and is missing some. Of around 70,000 clones in the sample, more than 65% were seen once. This sample comprised CD4+ or CD8+ T cells sorted from blood, obtained in a trial of the OX40 agonist ivuxolimab. The receptors were gathered from an adult with an advanced solid tumor such as melanoma, head and neck, liver or kidney cancer.

This sequence joins TRBV5-6 and TRBJ1-4; weak D call: TRBD1 (6 bases). The germline CDR1 and CDR2 sequences are SGHDT and YYEEEE. The CDR3 is 14 amino acids. The V and J ends lost 1 base and 7 bases respectively, with 11 bases between them. In DNA form, the CDR3 reads TGTGCCAGCAGCTTGAGGGGGATGGGTGAAAAACTGTTTTTT. Translating it yields CASSLRGMGEKLFF.

CDR3 residues: CASSPTQGNTEAFF. CDR3 nucleotide sequence: TGTGCCAGCAGCCCGACCCAGGGGAACACTGAAGCTTTCTTT. V and J are TRBV14 and TRBJ1-1, with D tentatively TRBD1 (5 bases). CDR3 size: 14 residues. The germline V gene has CDR1 SGHDN and CDR2 FVKESK. The germline V and J ends were trimmed by 4 bases and 1 base, with 10 bases remaining between them.

V is TRBV4-1 and J is TRBJ2-3, with 9 bases lining up with TRBD2. V shed 1 base and J 2 bases; nucleotides not matched to a gene: 13. The germline V gene encodes CDR1 MGHRA and CDR2 YSYEKL. CDR3 size: 19 residues. For the CDR3, the DNA is TGCGCCAGCAGCCAAGGGCTAGCGGGGCATACAACGATCACAGATACGCAGTATTTT. Translating it yields CASSQGLAGHTTITDTQYF.

The rearrangement uses TRBV11-3 and TRBJ2-7; either TRBD1 or TRBD2 may fit D (5 bases each). V dropped 5 bases and J dropped 3 bases, with 14 bases sitting between them. The CDR3 runs 14 residues. Per germline, CDR1 SGHNT and CDR2 YENEEA. This CDR3 is CASSQRTSRYEQYF. CDR3 nucleotides: TGTGCCAGCAGCCAGCGGACATCCCGCTACGAGCAGTACTTC.

This clone was seen a single time. The chain carries TRBV5-1 and TRBJ2-3; 10 bases fit TRBD2. Trimming at V came to 7 bases and at J to 4 bases, leaving 6 bases not matched to a gene. The CDR3 has 14 amino acids. CDR1 is SGHRS and CDR2 is YFSETQ in the germline V gene. DNA for the CDR3: TGCGCCAGCCATAGCGGGGGGACATCAGATACGCAGTATTTT. This gives the protein CASHSGGTSDTQYF. Full variable domain (remainder filled in from reference TRBV5-1 and TRBJ2-3): KAGVTQTPRYLIKTRGQQVTLSCSPISGHRSVSWYQQTPGQGLQFLFEYFSETQRNKGNFPGRFSGRQFSNSRSEMNVSTLELGDSALYLCASHSGGTSDTQYFGPGTRLTVL.

The chain couples TRBV7-2 to TRBJ1-2; possible D gene TRBD1, 5 bases. This CDR3 is 13 amino acids long. V dropped 5 bases and J dropped 9 bases, with 16 bases sitting between them. From germline, CDR1 is SGHTA and CDR2 FQGNSA. CDR3 nucleotides: TGTGCCAGCAGCCCGGGACTGAGGGAATGCTACACCTTC. It specifies CASSPGLRECYTF.

The CDR3, as DNA: TGTGCAAGTCGCCAGGGACAGTCCTACGAGCAGTACTTC. Its translation: CASRQGQSYEQYF. This sequence joins TRBV12-2 and TRBJ2-5; TRBD1 is the table's D call, not checked against the DNA. With the DNA end fitting TRBJ2-7 better, the J assignment may be wrong. TRBV12-2 is shown as a pseudogene. This CDR3 is 13 amino acids long.

V is TRBV7-2 and J is TRBJ2-5; TRBD2 agrees at 7 bases. V shed 3 bases, J shed 5 bases, and the junction held 15 bases outside the gene matches. CDR3 size: 17 residues. CDR1 is SGHTA, CDR2 FQGNSA, per germline. The CDR3 DNA sequence: TGTGCCAGCAGCTTTAATTGGGACTATACCCTGGGGGAGACCCAGTACTTC. This codes for CASSFNWDYTLGETQYF.

The V gene is TRBV7-2, the J gene TRBJ1-3; D is ambiguous. The CDR3 contains 15 residues. The germline V gene encodes CDR1 SGHTA and CDR2 FQGNSA. Trimming took off 1 base at V and 4 bases at J, with 11 bases between the two ends. CDR3 coding DNA: TGTGCCAGCAGCTTAGGTTTGGCCGGGGGAAACACCATATATTTT. This gives the protein CASSLGLAGGNTIYF.

The chain is built from TRBV7-2 and TRBJ2-1; TRBD2 matches at 7 bases. Germline trimming cut 5 bases from V and 6 bases from J; bases unmatched to any gene: 10. In germline, CDR1 is SGHTA, CDR2 FQGNSA. CDR3 length equals 15 residues. The CDR3 loop reads CASSPRGGPPNEQFF. CDR3 coding DNA: TGTGCCAGCAGCCCTCGGGGAGGGCCCCCCAATGAGCAGTTCTTC.

The rearrangement uses TRBV29-1 and TRBJ1-1; the D gene is possibly TRBD1 (6 bases). The CDR3 has 12 amino acids. Germline CDR1 and CDR2: SQVTM and ANQGSEA. V lost 6 bases and J lost 9, with 17 bases in between. CDR3 bases: TGCAGCGTCGAGCAGGGGATGACGAAAGCTTTCTTT. Translation: CSVEQGMTKAFF.